The rows below give T cell receptor beta chains drawn from one sample of a study of blood T cell repertoires in COVID-19. Assay used: immunoSEQ multiplex PCR; TCRdb lists only in-frame clones, some missing. The sample records around 200,000 clones, about nine tenths being singletons. Sequencing was done on a sample of PBMCs or T cells enriched from blood (not recorded which). All receptors come from a woman aged 35 to 49 with acute COVID-19. The CDR3 runs from the conserved cysteine through the conserved F or W. A D gene is named only where the DNA matches it firmly. Only some rows state a clone size, as once, few, many or a class for expanded clones.

CDR3nt	CDR3aa	v_gene	d_gene	j_gene	len	abundance
TGTGCCAGCAGCAGGGGACAGAACTATGGCTACACCTTC	CASSRGQNYGYTF	TRBV28	TRBD1	TRBJ1-2	13	-
TGTGCCACCAGCAGAGACCATGCGGGGGGGCCTAGGAATGAGCAGTTCTTC	CATSRDHAGGPRNEQFF	TRBV15	TRBD2	TRBJ2-1	17	-
TGTGCCAGCAGTTCTGGCAGGGGATCAAAGGTGAACACTGAAGCTTTCTTT	CASSSGRGSKVNTEAFF	TRBV27	-	TRBJ1-1	17	-
TGTGCCAGCAGCTGGGGGACAGGGGACTACGAGCAGTACTTC	CASSWGTGDYEQYF	TRBV7-2	TRBD1	TRBJ2-7	14	-
TGTGCCAGCAGCTTGTACTACGAGCAGTACTTC	CASSLYYEQYF	TRBV5-4	-	TRBJ2-7	11	-
TGTGCCAGCAGTTTGCAGGGGTCCGGGGAGCTGTTTTTT	CASSLQGSGELFF	TRBV28	-	TRBJ2-2	13	-
TGTGCCAGTAGTTCAGGGGTTGTTGCTTTCTTT	CASSSGVVAFF	TRBV19	-	TRBJ1-1	11	few
TGTGCCAGCAATTTCGGAGGGCCCCAGCATTTT	CASNFGGPQHF	TRBV6-5	-	TRBJ1-5	11	-
TGTGCCAGCAGCTTGGACTTTGGGGTATTGGACACGCAGTATTTT	CASSLDFGVLDTQYF	TRBV11-2	-	TRBJ2-3	15	-
TGTGCCAGCACCATAGGGGGATTCGGGGCTGGAAACACCATATATTTT	CASTIGGFGAGNTIYF	TRBV2	-	TRBJ1-3	16	-
TGTGCCAGCAGCTTAGGAGACCGGGACAGTGAAAAACTGTTTTTT	CASSLGDRDSEKLFF	TRBV11-2	TRBD1	TRBJ1-4	15	-
TGTGCCTGGAGCGGGGACAGATTAGAAGCTTTCTTT	CAWSGDRLEAFF	TRBV30	TRBD1	TRBJ1-1	12	-
TGTGCTAGCAGCATTGGGACTTCCCCCGGGGACGAGCAGTACTTC	CASSIGTSPGDEQYF	TRBV7-7	-	TRBJ2-7	15	-
TGTGCCAGCAGCTTGGGGCAGTCCCTCCGCTGGGAGACCCAGTACTTC	CASSLGQSLRWETQYF	TRBV5-4	-	TRBJ2-5	16	-
TGTGCCAGCAGCTTGAGTTTTGAGAGAATAAGCTCCTACAATGAGCAGTTCTTC	CASSLSFERISSYNEQFF	TRBV5-5	-	TRBJ2-1	18	-
TGTGCCAGCAGCCCCCAGAGGTACAATGAGCAGTTCTTC	CASSPQRYNEQFF	TRBV7-2	-	TRBJ2-1	13	-
TGTGCCAGCACCTCAGACAGGGGTCAGAACACTGAAGCTTTCTTT	CASTSDRGQNTEAFF	TRBV7-9	TRBD1	TRBJ1-1	15	once
TGTGCCAGCAGCAGAACATGGGGGGGGACTAATGGCTACACCTTC	CASSRTWGGTNGYTF	TRBV6-5	-	TRBJ1-2	15	-
TGTGCCAGCAGTGACCCGGGACAGGCCAACACTCTCTACACCTTT	CASSDPGQANTLYTF	TRBV2	TRBD1	TRBJ1-2	15	-
TGTGCCAGTATCCCTTTAGGGGGGAACACCGGGGAGCTGTTTTTT	CASIPLGGNTGELFF	TRBV7-9	-	TRBJ2-2	15	-
TGTGCCATCAGGGCCGGGACAGGGTACACAGATACGCAGTATTTT	CAIRAGTGYTDTQYF	TRBV10-3	TRBD1	TRBJ2-3	15	-
TGTGCCTGGATCGAGGGTTTAGGTTATGGCTACACCTTC	CAWIEGLGYGYTF	TRBV30	-	TRBJ1-2	13	-
TGCAGCGTTTACCTACAGGGACAGACTGAAGCTTTCTTT	CSVYLQGQTEAFF	TRBV29-1	TRBD1	TRBJ1-1	13	-
TGTGCCAGCAGTTTAAGGGGGCGCGGGGAAAAACTGTTTTTT	CASSLRGRGEKLFF	TRBV27	TRBD1	TRBJ1-4	14	-
TGTGCCAGCAGTTTCCGCAGCGGGGGGGCCTTCGAGACCCAGTACTTC	CASSFRSGGAFETQYF	TRBV27	TRBD2	TRBJ2-5	16	once
TGTGCCAGTAGTATTTTCTCCGGGGTATCTTATGAAAAACTGTTTTTT	CASSIFSGVSYEKLFF	TRBV19	-	TRBJ1-4	16	-
TGTGCCAGCTCACCAATGCAGACGAACACCGGGGAGCTGTTTTTT	CASSPMQTNTGELFF	TRBV18	-	TRBJ2-2	15	-
TGCAGTGCTAGTGGGACAGACTCCTATAATTCACCCCTCCACTTT	CSASGTDSYNSPLHF	TRBV20-1	TRBD1	TRBJ1-6	15	once
TGTGCCAGCAGCCCGGGAGGGTCGACTAATGAAAAACTGTTTTTT	CASSPGGSTNEKLFF	TRBV5-8	-	TRBJ1-4	15	-
TGTGCCAGCAGTTTACCAGGACTAGCGGGAACAGATACGCAGTATTTT	CASSLPGLAGTDTQYF	TRBV27	TRBD2	TRBJ2-3	16	few
TGTGCCAGCAGCTCATGGGACAGGGTGCACACCTTC	CASSSWDRVHTF	TRBV5-4	TRBD1	TRBJ1-2	12	-
TGTGCCAGCAGCGTAGCTGGAGGACAGGGTTCGGAAAATTCACCCCTCCACTTT	CASSVAGGQGSENSPLHF	TRBV9	TRBD1	TRBJ1-6	18	once
TGTGCCAGCAGTTACAGGGATAACTATGGCTACACCTTC	CASSYRDNYGYTF	TRBV2	-	TRBJ1-2	13	-
TGTGCCAGCAGCGTAGCTTCCGGGATCTCCTACGAGCAGTACTTC	CASSVASGISYEQYF	TRBV9	-	TRBJ2-7	15	-
TGTGCCAGCAGCTCCGTTCAGGGCTTGGAGTTCTTC	CASSSVQGLEFF	TRBV2	-	TRBJ2-1	12	few
TGTGCCAGCAGTGACAATACGGGGTCCCCTGGCTACACCTTC	CASSDNTGSPGYTF	TRBV6-6	-	TRBJ1-2	14	-
TGTGCCAGCAGTGACTCCGGGCTAGCGGGTCCCCCCCTCCGGCAGTTCTTC	CASSDSGLAGPPLRQFF	TRBV2	TRBD2	TRBJ2-1	17	-
TGTGCCAGCAGCCGACGGGGAGAAAGCACAGATACGCAGTATTTT	CASSRRGESTDTQYF	TRBV7-6	-	TRBJ2-3	15	-
TGTGCCAGCAGCTCAGAGTCAGGTCGTGGCTACACCTTC	CASSSESGRGYTF	TRBV7-3	-	TRBJ1-2	13	few
TGTGCCAGTAGTATTATAGCGTACAATGAGCAGTTCTTC	CASSIIAYNEQFF	TRBV19	-	TRBJ2-1	13	-
TGCAGCACACGGGACTCTGGGGCCAACGTCCTGACTTTC	CSTRDSGANVLTF	TRBV29-1	-	TRBJ2-6	13	-
TGTGCCAGTACCATGAGGGGGGGGAACACTGAAGCTTTCTTT	CASTMRGGNTEAFF	TRBV19	-	TRBJ1-1	14	-